Listed here are 30 T cell receptor beta chains from one sample, sequenced in a study of cytomegalovirus exposure and HLA in healthy donors. PCR employed 60 Vbeta and 13 Jbeta primers. The method was immunoSEQ multiplex PCR; TCRdb's version includes in-frame clones alone and lacks a portion of them. The sample yields 110,000 to 150,000 clones, approximately 70% seen once. Sequenced: PBMCs. The receptors stem from an older woman in good health and CMV-seropositive.

This chain's CDR3 is CASSPGDSNYGYTF. In DNA, the CDR3 is TGTGCCAGCAGCCCGGGGGACAGCAACTATGGCTACACCTTC. The chain has TRBV5-4 and TRBJ1-2; TRBD1 matches at 7 bases. This CDR3 spans 14 amino acids. Trimming cost V 4 bases and J 2 bases; bases outside gene matches: 5. Germline values: CDR1 SGHNT, CDR2 YYREEE (reference sequence).

This clone was found a few times. V usage is TRBV25-1 and J usage is TRBJ2-3; 8 bases fit TRBD2. Trimming cost V 4 bases and J 2 bases; bases outside gene matches: 8. CDR1 is MGHDK and CDR2 is SYGVNS in the germline V gene. The length of the CDR3 is 16 residues. The CDR3 sequence is CASSAASGSPTDTQYF. DNA of the CDR3: TGTGCCAGCAGTGCCGCCAGCGGGAGCCCCACAGATACGCAGTATTTT.

The chain employs TRBV4-2 and TRBJ1-3; D is ambiguous. The CDR3 runs to 16 residues. The V and J ends lost 1 base and 0 bases respectively, with 10 bases between them. Germline V gene lookup returns CDR1 LGHNA and CDR2 YNFKEQ. The CDR3 region is CASSQVQVPSGNTIYF. The CDR3 DNA is TGTGCCAGCAGCCAAGTTCAGGTTCCCTCTGGAAACACCATATATTTT.

The rearrangement links TRBV28 to TRBJ1-1; D gene uncertain. The CDR3 has 14 amino acids. V shed 5 bases and J shed 0 bases, with 10 bases lying between them. Per the germline V gene, CDR1 is MDHEN and CDR2 is SYDVKM. The DNA for the CDR3 is TGTGCCAGCAGTCCCACAGCCCTGAACACTGAAGCTTTCTTT. This encodes CASSPTALNTEAFF.

The CDR3 reads CSVEVGQHLTDTQYF. Here the CDR3 DNA reads TGCAGCGTTGAAGTGGGACAGCACTTGACAGATACGCAGTATTTT. The rearrangement joins TRBV29-1 to TRBJ2-3, with 7 bases matching TRBD1. This CDR3 comprises 15 residues. The germline V gene has CDR1 SQVTM and CDR2 ANQGSEA. The V segment lost 1 base and the J segment 3 bases; nucleotides outside the gene matches: 7.

This chain joins TRBV5-4 and TRBJ2-5, with 8 bases aligning to TRBD2. V dropped 3 bases and J dropped 2; count of bases not matched to a gene: 3. Germline-derived CDR1 and CDR2 are SGHNT and YYREEE (reference sequence). The CDR3 has 14 amino acids. This CDR3 reads CASSYGLAQETQYF. CDR3 DNA: TGTGCCAGCAGCTACGGACTAGCTCAAGAGACCCAGTACTTC. The full variable domain, its missing parts supplied by reference TRBV5-4 and TRBJ2-5, is ETGVTQSPTHLIKTRGQQVTLRCSSQSGHNTVSWYQQALGQGPQFIFQYYREEENGRGNFPPRFSGLQFPNYSSELNVNALELDDSALYLCASSYGLAQETQYFGPGTRLLVL.

This clone has more than one count but fewer than ten. This rearrangement joins TRBV5-1 to TRBJ2-2; perhaps TRBD1 as D (6 bases). Germline V gene data show CDR1 as SGHRS and CDR2 as YFSETQ. The CDR3 spans 16 residues. V lost 5 bases and J 5 bases, leaving 19 bases between the germline ends. The CDR3 reads CASSWSGTRGTGELFF. The CDR3 DNA reads TGCGCCAGCAGTTGGTCCGGGACAAGGGGTACCGGGGAGCTGTTTTTT.

The chain is built from TRBV11-2 and TRBJ2-7; a weak D match, TRBD1 (5 bases). Germline-derived CDR1 and CDR2 are SGHAT and FQNNGV. The CDR3 has 14 amino acids. V was trimmed by 5 bases and J by 6 bases, leaving 17 bases between them. CDR3 region: CASSRVDILGEQYF. CDR3 nucleotides: TGTGCCAGCAGCCGGGTGGACATCCTCGGCGAGCAGTACTTC.

This chain joins TRBV28 and TRBJ2-3; D is unresolved. V shed 3 bases and J shed 2 bases, with 6 bases lying between them. The CDR3 runs to 13 residues. Germline V CDR1 and CDR2: MDHEN, SYDVKM. CDR3 amino acids: CASSFGNTDTQYF. CDR3 sequence (DNA): TGTGCCAGCAGTTTTGGCAACACAGATACGCAGTATTTT.

The genes are TRBV2 and TRBJ1-1, with a weak D call TRBD1 (6 bases). The CDR3 runs 12 residues. The V gene's germline CDR1 is SNHLY and CDR2 FYNNEI. With 7 bases removed from V and 10 bases from J, the gap between germline ends came to 16 bases. The CDR3 is CASTTLGARAFF. Written as DNA, the CDR3 is TGTGCCAGCACTACATTGGGGGCGCGAGCTTTCTTT.

V and J are TRBV6-5 and TRBJ2-3; D uncertain. Germline CDR1 and CDR2: MNHEY and SVGAGI. Trimming removed 7 bases at V and 6 bases at J, with 11 bases between. There are 12 residues in the CDR3. The CDR3 loop is CASTSSGDTQYF. CDR3 bases: TGTGCCAGCACCTCGTCCGGGGATACGCAGTATTTT.

Points on this clone: This sample includes further DNA sequences coding for the same CDR3. The gene calls are TRBV29-1 and TRBJ2-5; D is possibly TRBD1 (5 bases). Trimming removed 4 bases from V and 2 bases from J, with 5 bases in between. Germline V gives CDR1 SQVTM, CDR2 ANQGSEA. CDR3 length: 11 residues. CDR3 in amino acids: CSVGQQETQYF. The CDR3 nucleotides read TGCAGCGTTGGACAGCAAGAGACCCAGTACTTC.

This clone appeared a few times. The chain joins TRBV6-5 to TRBJ2-7; D might be TRBD1 (5 bases). Deletions cut 2 bases from V and 4 bases from J, with 9 bases between. The CDR3 has 13 residues. The germline gives CDR1 MNHEY, CDR2 SVGAGI. Here the CDR3 reads CASSYLGVYEQYF. CDR3 nucleotides: TGTGCCAGCAGTTACCTAGGGGTATACGAGCAGTACTTC.

In its sample, this clone was seen a few times. The chain has TRBV4-1 and TRBJ2-2, with TRBD2 identical over 13 bases. Germline V gene sequence: CDR1 MGHRA, CDR2 YSYEKL. There are 16 residues in the CDR3. The V segment lost 7 bases and the J segment 0 bases; nucleotides outside the gene matches: 2. The DNA for the CDR3 is TGCGCCAGCAAGGGACTAGCGGGACCGAACACCGGGGAGCTGTTTTTT. This sequence encodes CASKGLAGPNTGELFF.

The V gene is TRBV5-1, the J gene TRBJ1-2; D unclear. V was clipped by 0 bases and J by 3 bases, with 9 bases between them. CDR1 is SGHRS and CDR2 is YFSETQ in the germline V gene. This CDR3 spans 14 amino acids. The CDR3 here is CASSLDTAYYGYTF. The CDR3 DNA reads as TGCGCCAGCAGCTTGGACACCGCCTACTATGGCTACACCTTC.

This chain joins TRBV29-1 and TRBJ2-1; D may be TRBD2 (6 bases). This CDR3 comprises 13 residues. Trimming shortened V by 3 bases and J by 7 bases, and 13 bases separated the two germline ends. The germline V gene has CDR1 SQVTM and CDR2 ANQGSEA. The CDR3 protein is CSVEGTGGNEQFF. The CDR3 DNA sequence: TGCAGCGTTGAGGGGACTGGCGGAAATGAGCAGTTCTTC.

This chain uses TRBV6-6 with TRBJ1-2; no clear D. This CDR3 has 15 residues. V lost 1 base to trimming and J lost 7 bases, with 16 bases between them. Germline-derived CDR1 and CDR2 are MNHNY and SVGAGI (reference sequence). The CDR3 region is CASSYLREKSGGYTF. CDR3 DNA: TGTGCCAGCAGTTACTTACGGGAAAAGTCGGGTGGCTACACCTTC.

The chain carries TRBV27 and TRBJ1-1; D perhaps matches TRBD1 (6 bases). V lost 6 bases, J lost 4 bases, and 12 bases lay in between. The CDR3 runs to 13 residues. Germline CDR1 reads MNHEY; CDR2 reads SMNVEV (reference sequence). CDR3 in amino acids: CASRPGTTTEAFF. For the CDR3, the DNA is TGTGCCAGCAGACCCGGGACAACCACTGAAGCTTTCTTT.

This clone turned up a few times. The chain is built from TRBV6-1 and TRBJ1-2; no clear D. Trimming left V 2 bases short and J 3 bases short, with 4 bases between. The CDR3 totals 12 residues. Germline assignment: CDR1 MNHNS and CDR2 SASEGT. This chain's CDR3 is CASSEQDYGYTF. The CDR3 DNA sequence: TGTGCCAGCAGTGAACAGGACTATGGCTACACCTTC.

J is TRBJ2-5 and V is TRBV5-4; tentative D call: TRBD1 (5 bases). Germline CDR1 SGHNT, CDR2 YYREEE (reference sequence). CDR3 length: 14 residues. The V and J ends lost 0 bases and 7 bases respectively, with 13 bases between them. CDR3 in DNA: TGTGCCAGCAGCTTGGAGGGGCAGGGCAGGACCCAGTACTTC. As protein: CASSLEGQGRTQYF.

Only one count was recorded for this clone. The CDR3 DNA sequence: TGTGCCACCAGCACAAGACCCTCGACTAGCGGGATCTACAATGAGCAGTTCTTC. It is translated as CATSTRPSTSGIYNEQFF. The V call is TRBV15, the J call TRBJ2-1; TRBD2 aligns across 11 bases. This CDR3 comprises 18 residues. Germline V gives CDR1 LNHNV, CDR2 YYDKDF (reference sequence). V was pared by 4 bases and J by 3 bases, with 11 bases of the junction left unmatched.

The V and J genes are TRBV27 and TRBJ1-5; the D gene is possibly TRBD1 (5 bases). CDR1 is MNHEY and CDR2 is SMNVEV in the germline V gene (reference sequence). The V gene lost 6 bases and the J gene lost 4 bases, with 13 bases spanning the gap. The CDR3 has 14 amino acids. Here the CDR3 reads CASRHPDRNQPQHF. In DNA, the CDR3 is TGTGCCAGCAGACACCCCGACAGAAATCAGCCCCAGCATTTT.

The CDR3 loop reads CASSESRTMGLAGGRHYEQYF. The DNA for the CDR3 is TGCGCCAGCAGTGAGTCACGAACAATGGGACTAGCGGGAGGGAGGCACTACGAGCAGTACTTC. The V and J genes are TRBV10-1 and TRBJ2-7, with 16 bases lining up with TRBD2. Trimming at V came to 0 bases and at J to 3 bases, leaving 14 bases not matched to a gene. Germline CDR1 WNHNN, CDR2 SYGVQD (reference sequence). The CDR3 has 21 amino acids.

This sequence joins TRBV19 and TRBJ2-4, with TRBD1 matching 7 bases. V shed 10 bases, J shed 2 bases, and the junction held 5 bases outside the gene matches. CDR1 is LNHDA and CDR2 is SQIVND in the germline V gene (reference sequence). The CDR3 covers 13 residues. The CDR3: CATEGAPKNIQYF. In DNA form, the CDR3 reads TGTGCCACTGAGGGGGCTCCCAAAAACATTCAGTACTTC.

This rearrangement joins TRBV6-5 to TRBJ2-7; TRBD1 might be the D (5 bases). The CDR3 length is 16 residues. The V end was cut by 2 bases, the J end by 2 bases, with 16 bases between. Germline CDR1 and CDR2: MNHEY and SVGAGI. CDR3 region: CASSYLGAGRTYEQYF. Here the CDR3 DNA reads TGTGCCAGCAGTTACCTTGGGGCAGGTCGGACCTACGAGCAGTACTTC.

The chain links TRBV19 to TRBJ2-3, with TRBD2 matching over 8 bases. The CDR3 has 15 amino acids. Germline CDR1 LNHDA, CDR2 SQIVND (reference sequence). V dropped 9 bases and J dropped 6; count of bases not matched to a gene: 14. In nucleotides, the CDR3 is TGTGCCAGGGTCCGGACTAGCAAGGGGAATGATACGCAGTATTTT. This codes for CARVRTSKGNDTQYF. Full variable domain (missing parts from reference TRBV19 and TRBJ2-3): DGGITQSPKYLFRKEGQNVTLSCEQNLNHDAMYWYRQDPGQGLRLIYYSQIVNDFQKGDIAEGYSVSREKKESFPLTVTSAQKNPTAFYLCARVRTSKGNDTQYFGPGTRLTVL.

This clone was seen a handful of times. CDR3 sequence reads: CATGQGYYEQYF. DNA for the CDR3: TGCGCCACCGGACAGGGTTACTACGAGCAGTACTTC. The rearrangement uses TRBV10-2 and TRBJ2-7; the match to TRBD1 covers 8 bases. V lost 10 bases and J lost 3; bases outside the gene matches: 5. The germline gives CDR1 WSHSY, CDR2 SAAADI. This CDR3 is 12 amino acids long.

This clone was seen more than once but under ten times. The V call is TRBV28, the J call TRBJ2-7; TRBD2 aligns across 7 bases. The CDR3 is 14 residues long. V shed 1 base, J shed 2 bases, and the junction held 2 bases outside the gene matches. Germline lookup yields CDR1 MDHEN and CDR2 SYDVKM. This chain's CDR3 is CASSLSAGTYEQYF. CDR3 in DNA: TGTGCCAGCAGTTTATCAGCGGGGACCTACGAGCAGTACTTC.

The chain employs TRBV19 and TRBJ1-2; 9 bases line up with TRBD1. With 10 bases clipped from V and 3 bases from J, the junction kept 9 bases outside the gene matches. Germline CDR1 reads LNHDA; CDR2 reads SQIVND (reference sequence). CDR3 length equals 14 residues. The CDR3 nucleotides are TGTGCCACCCTCAACAGGGGGCGGGACTATGGCTACACCTTC. This encodes CATLNRGRDYGYTF.

The chain employs TRBV5-4 and TRBJ1-1, with D unclear. The germline V gene has CDR1 SGHNT and CDR2 YYREEE (reference sequence). Between the trimmed V and J ends, which lost 4 bases and 1 base, there was a span of 5 bases. The CDR3 totals 12 residues. The CDR3 is CASSARNTEAFF. CDR3 bases: TGTGCCAGCAGCGCCAGGAACACTGAAGCTTTCTTT.